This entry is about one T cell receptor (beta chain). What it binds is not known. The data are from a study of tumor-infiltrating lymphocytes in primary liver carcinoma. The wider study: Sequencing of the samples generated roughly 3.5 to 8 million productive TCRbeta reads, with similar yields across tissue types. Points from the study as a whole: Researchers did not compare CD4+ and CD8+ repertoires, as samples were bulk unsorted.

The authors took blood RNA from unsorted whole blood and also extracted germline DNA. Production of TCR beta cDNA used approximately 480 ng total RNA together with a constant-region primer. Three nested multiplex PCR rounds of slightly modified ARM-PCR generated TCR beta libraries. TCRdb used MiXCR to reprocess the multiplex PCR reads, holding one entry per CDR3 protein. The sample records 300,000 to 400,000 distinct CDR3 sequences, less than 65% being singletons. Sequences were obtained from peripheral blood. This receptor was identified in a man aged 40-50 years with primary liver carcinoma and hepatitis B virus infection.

The CDR3 here is CASSLPGPSSYNEQFF. DNA of the CDR3: TGCGCCAGCAGCTTGCCGGGACCGTCCTCCTACAATGAGCAGTTCTTC. The chain is built from TRBV5-1 and TRBJ2-1; either TRBD1 or TRBD2 may fit D (5 bases each). Germline lookup yields CDR1 SGHRS and CDR2 YFSETQ. The CDR3 has 16 residues. Trimming stripped 1 base from V and 0 bases from J, with 11 bases between. Together with reference TRBV5-1 and TRBJ2-1, the CDR3 gives the full variable domain: KAGVTQTPRYLIKTRGQQVTLSCSPISGHRSVSWYQQTPGQGLQFLFEYFSETQRNKGNFPGRFSGRQFSNSRSEMNVSTLELGDSALYLCASSLPGPSSYNEQFFGPGTRLTVL.